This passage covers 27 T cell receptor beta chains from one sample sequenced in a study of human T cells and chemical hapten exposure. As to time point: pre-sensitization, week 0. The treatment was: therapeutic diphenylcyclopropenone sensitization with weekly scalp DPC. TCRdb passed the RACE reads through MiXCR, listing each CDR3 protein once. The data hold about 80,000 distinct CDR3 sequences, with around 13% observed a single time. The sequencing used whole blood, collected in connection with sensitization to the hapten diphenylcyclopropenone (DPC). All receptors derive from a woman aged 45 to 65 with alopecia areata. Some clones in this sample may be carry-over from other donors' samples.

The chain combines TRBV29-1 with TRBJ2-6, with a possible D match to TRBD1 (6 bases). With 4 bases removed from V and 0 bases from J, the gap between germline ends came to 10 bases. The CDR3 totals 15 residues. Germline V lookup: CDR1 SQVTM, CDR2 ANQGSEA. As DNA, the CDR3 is TGCAGCGTTGGTGACAGGAACTCTGGGGCCAACGTCCTGACTTTC. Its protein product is CSVGDRNSGANVLTF.

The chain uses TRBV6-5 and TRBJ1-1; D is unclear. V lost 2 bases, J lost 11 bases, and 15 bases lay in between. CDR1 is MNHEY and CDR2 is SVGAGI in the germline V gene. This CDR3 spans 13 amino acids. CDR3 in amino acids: CASSYQGGFGAFF. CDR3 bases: TGTGCCAGCAGTTACCAAGGAGGGTTCGGGGCTTTCTTT.

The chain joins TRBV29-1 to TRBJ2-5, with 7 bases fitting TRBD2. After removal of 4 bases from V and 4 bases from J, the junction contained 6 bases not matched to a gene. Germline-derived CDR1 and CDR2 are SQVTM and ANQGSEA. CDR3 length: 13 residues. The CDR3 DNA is TGCAGCGTTGCTAGCGGAGGCGGAGAGACCCAGTACTTC. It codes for CSVASGGGETQYF.

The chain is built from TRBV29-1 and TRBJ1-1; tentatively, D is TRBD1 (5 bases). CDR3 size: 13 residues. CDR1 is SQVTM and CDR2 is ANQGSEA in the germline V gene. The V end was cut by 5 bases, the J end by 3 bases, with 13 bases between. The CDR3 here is CSVTREQDTEAFF. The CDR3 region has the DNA TGCAGCGTTACCAGGGAGCAGGACACTGAAGCTTTCTTT.

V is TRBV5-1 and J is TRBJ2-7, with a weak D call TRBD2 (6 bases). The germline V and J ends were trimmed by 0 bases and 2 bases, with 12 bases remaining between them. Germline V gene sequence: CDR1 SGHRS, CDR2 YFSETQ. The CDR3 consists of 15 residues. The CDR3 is CASSLDGTPAYEQYF. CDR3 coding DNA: TGCGCCAGCAGCTTGGACGGGACTCCTGCCTACGAGCAGTACTTC.

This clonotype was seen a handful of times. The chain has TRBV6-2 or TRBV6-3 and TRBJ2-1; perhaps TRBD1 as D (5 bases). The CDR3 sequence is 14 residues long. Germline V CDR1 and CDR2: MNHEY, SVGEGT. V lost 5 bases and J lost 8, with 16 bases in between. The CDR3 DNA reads TGTGCCAGCAGTCTGAGTGGGGCCGGCCATGAGCAGTTCTTC. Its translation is CASSLSGAGHEQFF.

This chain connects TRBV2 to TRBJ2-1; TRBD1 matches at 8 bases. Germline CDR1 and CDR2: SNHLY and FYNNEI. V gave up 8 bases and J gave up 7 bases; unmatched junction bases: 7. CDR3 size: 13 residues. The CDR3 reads CASGQGLANEQFF. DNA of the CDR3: TGTGCCAGCGGACAGGGACTCGCGAATGAGCAGTTCTTC.

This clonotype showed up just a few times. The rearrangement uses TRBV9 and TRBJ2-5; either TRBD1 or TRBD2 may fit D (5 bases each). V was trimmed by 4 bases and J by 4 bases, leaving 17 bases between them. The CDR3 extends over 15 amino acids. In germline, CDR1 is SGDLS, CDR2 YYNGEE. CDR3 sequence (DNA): TGTGCCAGCAGCCTCACCATGGGGACCCGAGAGACCCAGTACTTC. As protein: CASSLTMGTRETQYF. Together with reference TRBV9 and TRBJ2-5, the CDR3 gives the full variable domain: DSGVTQTPKHLITATGQRVTLRCSPRSGDLSVYWYQQSLDQGLQFLIQYYNGEERAKGNILERFSAQQFPDLHSELNLSSLELGDSALYFCASSLTMGTRETQYFGPGTRLLVL.

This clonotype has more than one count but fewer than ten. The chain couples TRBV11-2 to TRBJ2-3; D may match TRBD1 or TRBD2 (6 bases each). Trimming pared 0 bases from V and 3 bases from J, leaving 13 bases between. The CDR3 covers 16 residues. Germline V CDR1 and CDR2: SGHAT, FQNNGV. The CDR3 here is CASSLEPGARTDTQYF. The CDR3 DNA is TGTGCCAGCAGCTTAGAACCGGGGGCTAGAACAGATACGCAGTATTTT. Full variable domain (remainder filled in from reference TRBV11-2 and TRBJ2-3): EAGVAQSPRYKIIEKRQSVAFWCNPISGHATLYWYQQILGQGPKLLIQFQNNGVVDDSQLPKDRFSAERLKGVDSTLKIQPAKLEDSAVYLCASSLEPGARTDTQYFGPGTRLTVL.

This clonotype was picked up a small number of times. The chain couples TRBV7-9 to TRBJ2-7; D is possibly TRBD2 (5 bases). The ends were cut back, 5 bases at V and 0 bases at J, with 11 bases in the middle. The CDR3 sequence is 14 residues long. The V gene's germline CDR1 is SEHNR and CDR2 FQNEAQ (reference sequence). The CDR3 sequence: CASSQDSVSYEQYF. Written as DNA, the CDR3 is TGTGCCAGCAGCCAGGACTCTGTCTCCTACGAGCAGTACTTC.

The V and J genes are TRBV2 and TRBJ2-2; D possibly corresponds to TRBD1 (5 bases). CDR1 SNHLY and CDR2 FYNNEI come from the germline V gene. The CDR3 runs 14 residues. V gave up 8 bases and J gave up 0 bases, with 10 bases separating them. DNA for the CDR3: TGTGCCAGCGCCCAGGGCGCGAACACCGGGGAGCTGTTTTTT. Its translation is CASAQGANTGELFF.

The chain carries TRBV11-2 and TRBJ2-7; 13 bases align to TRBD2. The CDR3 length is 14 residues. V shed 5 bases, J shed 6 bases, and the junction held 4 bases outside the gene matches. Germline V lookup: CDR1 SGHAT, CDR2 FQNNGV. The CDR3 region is CASSRTSGSFEQYF. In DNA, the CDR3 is TGTGCCAGCAGCCGGACTAGCGGGAGCTTCGAGCAGTACTTC.

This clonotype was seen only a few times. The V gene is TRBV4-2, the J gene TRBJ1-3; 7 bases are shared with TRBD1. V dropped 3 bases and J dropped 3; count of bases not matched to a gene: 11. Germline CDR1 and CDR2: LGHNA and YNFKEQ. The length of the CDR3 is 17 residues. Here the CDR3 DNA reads TGTGCCAGCAGCCAGGAGCCAACAGGGGCCGGTGGAAACACCATATATTTT. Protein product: CASSQEPTGAGGNTIYF.

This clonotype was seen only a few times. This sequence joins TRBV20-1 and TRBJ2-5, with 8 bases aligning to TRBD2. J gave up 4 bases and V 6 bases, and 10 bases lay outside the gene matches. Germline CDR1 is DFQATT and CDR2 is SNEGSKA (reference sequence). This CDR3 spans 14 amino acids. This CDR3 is CSAPLGGRRETQYF. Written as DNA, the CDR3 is TGCAGTGCCCCATTGGGCGGGAGGCGAGAGACCCAGTACTTC.

In DNA form, the CDR3 reads TGTGCCAGCTCACCGGGACAGATAGATGGCTACACCTTC. Translation: CASSPGQIDGYTF. V gene TRBV18 combines with J gene TRBJ1-2; 7 positions agree with TRBD1. In germline, CDR1 is KGHSH, CDR2 LQKENI. The CDR3 length is 13 residues. Unmatched junction bases numbered 4, after V lost 3 bases and J lost 6 bases.

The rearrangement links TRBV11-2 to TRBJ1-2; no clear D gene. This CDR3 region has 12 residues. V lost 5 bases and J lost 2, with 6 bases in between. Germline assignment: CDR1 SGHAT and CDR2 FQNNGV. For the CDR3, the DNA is TGTGCCAGCAGCGAATCCAACTATGGCTACACCTTC. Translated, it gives CASSESNYGYTF.

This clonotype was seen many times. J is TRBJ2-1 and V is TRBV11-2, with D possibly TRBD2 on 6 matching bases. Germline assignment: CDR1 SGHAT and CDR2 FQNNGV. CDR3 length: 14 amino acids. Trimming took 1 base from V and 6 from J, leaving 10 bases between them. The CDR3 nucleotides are TGTGCCAGCAGCTTAGCGGGAGTGGTCAATGAGCAGTTCTTC. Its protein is CASSLAGVVNEQFF.

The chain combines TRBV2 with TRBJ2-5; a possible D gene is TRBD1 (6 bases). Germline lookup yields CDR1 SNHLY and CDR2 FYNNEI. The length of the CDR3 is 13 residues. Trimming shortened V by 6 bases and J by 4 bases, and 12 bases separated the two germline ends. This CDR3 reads CASSKQGPETQYF. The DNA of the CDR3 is TGTGCCAGCAGCAAACAGGGACCAGAGACCCAGTACTTC.

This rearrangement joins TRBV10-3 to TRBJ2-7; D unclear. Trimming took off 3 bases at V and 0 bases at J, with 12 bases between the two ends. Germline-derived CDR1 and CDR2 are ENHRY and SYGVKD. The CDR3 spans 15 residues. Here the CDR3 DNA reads TGTGCCATCAGTGATCAGAATATCCGCTCCTACGAGCAGTACTTC. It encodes CAISDQNIRSYEQYF.

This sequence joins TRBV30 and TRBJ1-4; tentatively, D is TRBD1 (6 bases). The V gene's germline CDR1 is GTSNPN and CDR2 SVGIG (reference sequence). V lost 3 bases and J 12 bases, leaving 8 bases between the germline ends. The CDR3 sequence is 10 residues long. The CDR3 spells CAWSRQELFF. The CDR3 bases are TGTGCCTGGAGCCGACAGGAACTGTTTTTT.

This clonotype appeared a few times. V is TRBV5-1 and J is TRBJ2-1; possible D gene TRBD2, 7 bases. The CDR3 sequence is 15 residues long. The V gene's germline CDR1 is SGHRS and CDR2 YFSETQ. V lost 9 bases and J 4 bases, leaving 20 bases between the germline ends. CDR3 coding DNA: TGCGCCACCCAGAAGGGGGGGGGATCGTACAATGAGCAGTTCTTC. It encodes CATQKGGGSYNEQFF.

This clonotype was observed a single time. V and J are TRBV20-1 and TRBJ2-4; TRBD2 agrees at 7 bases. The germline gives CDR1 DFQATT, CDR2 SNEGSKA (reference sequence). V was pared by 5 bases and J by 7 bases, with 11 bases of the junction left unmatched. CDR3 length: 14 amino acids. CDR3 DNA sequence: TGCAGTGCTCCCCCCGGGACTACCGCCAACATTCAGTACTTC. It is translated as CSAPPGTTANIQYF.

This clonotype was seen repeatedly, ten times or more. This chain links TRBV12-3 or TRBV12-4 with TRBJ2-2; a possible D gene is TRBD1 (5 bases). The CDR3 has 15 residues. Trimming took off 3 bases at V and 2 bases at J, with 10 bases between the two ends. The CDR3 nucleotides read TGTGCCAGCAGTTTTATAGGACAAAACACCGGGGAGCTGTTTTTT. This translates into CASSFIGQNTGELFF.

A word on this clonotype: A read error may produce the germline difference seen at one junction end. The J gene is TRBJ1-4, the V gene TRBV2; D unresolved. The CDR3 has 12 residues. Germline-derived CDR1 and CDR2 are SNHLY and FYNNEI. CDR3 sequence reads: CASSEEGYMDLF. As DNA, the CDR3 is TGTGCCAGCAGTGAAGAGGGTTACATGGACCTTTTT.

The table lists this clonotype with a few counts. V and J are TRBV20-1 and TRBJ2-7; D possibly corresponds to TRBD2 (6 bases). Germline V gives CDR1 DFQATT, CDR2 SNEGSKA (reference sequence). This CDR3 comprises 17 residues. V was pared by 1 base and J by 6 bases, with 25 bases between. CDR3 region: CSARGSRSGLIKGEQYF. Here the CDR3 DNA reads TGCAGTGCTAGAGGATCCCGTAGCGGCCTTATCAAGGGCGAGCAGTACTTC.

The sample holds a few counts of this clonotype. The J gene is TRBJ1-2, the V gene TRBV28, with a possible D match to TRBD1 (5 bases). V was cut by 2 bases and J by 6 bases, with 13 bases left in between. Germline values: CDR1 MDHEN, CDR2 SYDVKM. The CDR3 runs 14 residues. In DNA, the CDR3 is TGTGCCAGCAGTTTAGGACAAGACAACCATGGCTACACCTTC. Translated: CASSLGQDNHGYTF.

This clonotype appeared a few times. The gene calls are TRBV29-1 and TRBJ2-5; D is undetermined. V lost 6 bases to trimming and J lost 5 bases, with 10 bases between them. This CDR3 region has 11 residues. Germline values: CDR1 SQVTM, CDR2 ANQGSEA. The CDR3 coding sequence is TGCAGCGTGCTGGCCGGGGAGACCCAGTACTTC. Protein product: CSVLAGETQYF.